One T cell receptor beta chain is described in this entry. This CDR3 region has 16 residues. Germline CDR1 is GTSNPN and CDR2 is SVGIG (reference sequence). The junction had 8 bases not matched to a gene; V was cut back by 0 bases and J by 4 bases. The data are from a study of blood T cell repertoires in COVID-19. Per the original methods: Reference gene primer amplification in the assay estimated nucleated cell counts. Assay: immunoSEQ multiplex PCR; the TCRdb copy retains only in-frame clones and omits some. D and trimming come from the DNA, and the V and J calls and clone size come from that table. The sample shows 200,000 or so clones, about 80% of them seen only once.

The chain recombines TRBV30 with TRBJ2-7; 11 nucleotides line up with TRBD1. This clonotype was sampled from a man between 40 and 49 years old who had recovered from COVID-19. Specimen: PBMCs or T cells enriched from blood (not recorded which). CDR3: CAWSVGPGTGGYEQYF. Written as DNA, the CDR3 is TGTGCCTGGAGTGTAGGTCCCGGGACAGGGGGATACGAGCAGTACTTC.